A selection of T cell receptor beta chains follows, all from one sample in a study of shared clonotypes between healthy human individuals. Measured with immunoSEQ multiplex PCR; TCRdb has only the in-frame clones, and not every one. This table has millions of clones, approximately 92% appearing once. Sequenced: naive CD4+ T cells sorted from blood. Receptors originate from a man aged 18-30 years in good health. Both conserved end residues are part of each CDR3. The order of the fields is D gene, V gene, J gene, clone size, CDR3 DNA, CDR3 protein. A D gene is named only where the DNA matches it firmly. For some rows the clone size is stated as once, few or many, or as a class when expanded; others skip it.

>TRBD2|TRBV10-3|TRBJ2-1|-
TGTGCCATCAGCGGACTAGCGGGGGGGAAGAATGAGCAGTTCTTC
CAISGLAGGKNEQFF
>-|TRBV19|TRBJ2-3|-
TGTGCCAGTAGTATGTTCCCCGAGGGCACGAATACGCAGTATTTT
CASSMFPEGTNTQYF
>TRBD2|TRBV5-8|TRBJ2-2|once
TGTGCCAGCAGCCGTTCTCGGGGCGCGGGGGATACCGGGGAGCTGTTTTTT
CASSRSRGAGDTGELFF
>TRBD1|TRBV10-3|TRBJ1-1|-
TGTGCCATCAGTGAGTCTGGACAGGCTCTTATGAACACTGAAGCTTTCTTT
CAISESGQALMNTEAFF
>-|TRBV2|TRBJ1-4|-
TGTGCCAGCAGGACCGGGATTCCGGGGGAAAAACTGTTTTTT
CASRTGIPGEKLFF
>-|TRBV5-1|TRBJ2-1|-
TGCGCCAGCAGCTTGGATCCAGGGAGTGGGAATGAGCAGTTCTTC
CASSLDPGSGNEQFF
>TRBD1|TRBV5-1|TRBJ1-1|-
TGCGCCAGCAGCTTGGCCAGGGGGGGCCGCCCGAACACTGAAGCTTTCTTT
CASSLARGGRPNTEAFF
>TRBD2|TRBV28|TRBJ2-3|once
TGTGCCAGCAGTAAACCGGGACTAGCAACAGATACGCAGTATTTT
CASSKPGLATDTQYF
>TRBD2|TRBV7-9|TRBJ2-7|-
TGTGCCAGCAGCCCCTCTACTAGCGTTACCCCCTACGAGCAGTACTTC
CASSPSTSVTPYEQYF
>-|TRBV2|TRBJ2-3|-
TGTGCCAGCAGGCAAGAAGATACGCAGTATTTT
CASRQEDTQYF
>-|TRBV7-9|TRBJ1-2|-
TGTGCCAGCAGCTTCGACCGGACGGGGGGCTATGGCTACACCTTC
CASSFDRTGGYGYTF